A selection of T cell receptor beta chains follows, all from one sample in a study of shared clonotypes between healthy human individuals. TCRdb keeps only in-frame clones here, not all; method: immunoSEQ multiplex PCR. Seen here are about 1.5 million clones, 95% to 99% observed once, and the top ten hold 0.45%. The specimen was naive CD4+ T cells sorted from blood. The origin of the receptors is a man aged 25 to 40 in good health. The CDR3 runs from the conserved cysteine through the conserved F or W. The D gene is left open where the match is weak. The size of a clone is reported for some rows only, either as once, few or many, or as a class for expanded clones.

v_call: TRBV7-2
clone_size: .
d_call: .
j_call: TRBJ1-1
cdr3_nt: TGTGCCAGCAGCTCAGTCTCATGGGAGGCTTACACTGAAGCTTTCTTT
cdr3_aa: CASSSVSWEAYTEAFF

v_call: TRBV5-1
clone_size: .
d_call: .
j_call: TRBJ2-2
cdr3_nt: TGCGCCAGCAGCTTGGACCTCCCCGGGGAGCTGTTTTTT
cdr3_aa: CASSLDLPGELFF

v_call: TRBV7-2
clone_size: .
d_call: TRBD2
j_call: TRBJ2-1
cdr3_nt: TGTGCCAGCAGCTCCCTAAGCGGGAGTCCCTACAATGAGCAGTTCTTC
cdr3_aa: CASSSLSGSPYNEQFF

v_call: TRBV5-4
clone_size: .
d_call: .
j_call: TRBJ2-5
cdr3_nt: TGTGCCAGCAGCTTGAGGCAGGAGGGGAGAGAGACCCAGTACTTC
cdr3_aa: CASSLRQEGRETQYF

v_call: TRBV5-8
clone_size: .
d_call: TRBD2
j_call: TRBJ2-1
cdr3_nt: TGTGCCAGCAGTTCGAGCGGGAGAGAGCAGTTCTTC
cdr3_aa: CASSSSGREQFF

v_call: TRBV2
clone_size: .
d_call: .
j_call: TRBJ1-2
cdr3_nt: TGTGCCAGCAGGAACGGACCCAACTATGGCTACACCTTC
cdr3_aa: CASRNGPNYGYTF

v_call: TRBV14
clone_size: .
d_call: .
j_call: TRBJ2-5
cdr3_nt: TGTGCCAGCAGCCAAGGGCGGGACGGAACCCAAGAGACCCAGTACTTC
cdr3_aa: CASSQGRDGTQETQYF

v_call: TRBV7-3
clone_size: .
d_call: TRBD2
j_call: TRBJ2-5
cdr3_nt: TGTGCCAGCAGCTTAACTAGCGGGAAAGAGACCCAGTACTTC
cdr3_aa: CASSLTSGKETQYF

v_call: TRBV30
clone_size: .
d_call: .
j_call: TRBJ2-7
cdr3_nt: TGTGCCTGGAGTAATACGCGCGGACAGTACTACGAGCAGTACTTC
cdr3_aa: CAWSNTRGQYYEQYF

v_call: TRBV9
clone_size: .
d_call: TRBD1
j_call: TRBJ2-1
cdr3_nt: TGTGCCAGCAGCGCGGACAGGAGCTCCTACAATGAGCAGTTCTTC
cdr3_aa: CASSADRSSYNEQFF

v_call: TRBV6-4
clone_size: .
d_call: .
j_call: TRBJ1-1
cdr3_nt: TGTGCCAGCAGGGCTCAGGGTCTGGGCGGCGGTGAAGCTTTCTTT
cdr3_aa: CASRAQGLGGGEAFF

v_call: TRBV2
clone_size: .
d_call: .
j_call: TRBJ1-5
cdr3_nt: TGTGCCAGCAGTGACAGGGCGACCGGCAATCAGCCCCAGCATTTT
cdr3_aa: CASSDRATGNQPQHF

v_call: TRBV5-4
clone_size: .
d_call: .
j_call: TRBJ1-1
cdr3_nt: TGTGCCAGCACCCATCGAGACAGGCCCAACACTGAAGCTTTCTTT
cdr3_aa: CASTHRDRPNTEAFF

v_call: TRBV11-3
clone_size: .
d_call: TRBD2
j_call: TRBJ2-1
cdr3_nt: TGTGCCAGCAGCTTTGGCCATAGCGGGAGCGGCAGGAATGAGCAGTTCTTC
cdr3_aa: CASSFGHSGSGRNEQFF

v_call: TRBV28
clone_size: .
d_call: .
j_call: TRBJ1-1
cdr3_nt: TGTGCCAGCAGCCTACAAGCTCGTGGCACTGAAGCTTTCTTT
cdr3_aa: CASSLQARGTEAFF

v_call: TRBV9
clone_size: .
d_call: .
j_call: TRBJ1-1
cdr3_nt: TGTGCCAGCAGCGTAGGGGCAGGCAACACTGAAGCTTTCTTT
cdr3_aa: CASSVGAGNTEAFF

v_call: TRBV5-1
clone_size: .
d_call: .
j_call: TRBJ1-1
cdr3_nt: TGCGCCAGCAGCTTGGACGGTGGTGGTGAAGCTTTCTTT
cdr3_aa: CASSLDGGGEAFF

v_call: TRBV5-6
clone_size: .
d_call: TRBD1
j_call: TRBJ2-7
cdr3_nt: TGTGCCAGCGCTGGGACAGGTCAAACCGAGCAGTACTTC
cdr3_aa: CASAGTGQTEQYF

v_call: TRBV7-2
clone_size: .
d_call: TRBD2
j_call: TRBJ2-1
cdr3_nt: TGTGCCAGCAGCTTAGAGTCTAGCGGGAGCTATGAGCAGTTCTTC
cdr3_aa: CASSLESSGSYEQFF

v_call: TRBV7-2
clone_size: .
d_call: .
j_call: TRBJ2-1
cdr3_nt: TGTGCCAGCAGCTTAGGCGGAGCCAACAATGAGCAGTTCTTC
cdr3_aa: CASSLGGANNEQFF

v_call: TRBV7-6
clone_size: .
d_call: .
j_call: TRBJ1-5
cdr3_nt: TGTGCCAGCAGCTTAGACCCCGGACTTAATCAGCCCCAGCATTTT
cdr3_aa: CASSLDPGLNQPQHF

v_call: TRBV18
clone_size: .
d_call: TRBD1
j_call: TRBJ2-1
cdr3_nt: TGTGCCAGCTCACCAGTCGGGTTAAGGACAGGGGGCCTATACAATGAGCAGTTCTTC
cdr3_aa: CASSPVGLRTGGLYNEQFF

v_call: TRBV19
clone_size: .
d_call: .
j_call: TRBJ2-7
cdr3_nt: TGTGCCAGTTCGCTAGTCAGCTCCTACGAGCAGTACTTC
cdr3_aa: CASSLVSSYEQYF

v_call: TRBV9
clone_size: .
d_call: .
j_call: TRBJ2-3
cdr3_nt: TGTGCCAGCAGCGTAGGTCCTAATTGGGCAGGTGGAGATACGCAGTATTTT
cdr3_aa: CASSVGPNWAGGDTQYF

v_call: TRBV12-5
clone_size: once
d_call: .
j_call: TRBJ2-1
cdr3_nt: TGTGCTAGCCGAGGGCCGGGGTACTACAATGAGCAGTTCTTC
cdr3_aa: CASRGPGYYNEQFF

v_call: TRBV5-1
clone_size: .
d_call: .
j_call: TRBJ1-3
cdr3_nt: TGCGCCAGCAGCCCGGACACGTACTCTGGAAACACCATATATTTT
cdr3_aa: CASSPDTYSGNTIYF

v_call: TRBV9
clone_size: .
d_call: .
j_call: TRBJ2-7
cdr3_nt: TGTGCCAGCAGCCCCCAGACAGTGAGCGAGCAGTACTTC
cdr3_aa: CASSPQTVSEQYF

v_call: TRBV6-5
clone_size: .
d_call: .
j_call: TRBJ2-5
cdr3_nt: TGTGCCAGCAGTTTCCTGAGAGGGACGGGGTGGGAGACCCAGTACTTC
cdr3_aa: CASSFLRGTGWETQYF

v_call: TRBV29-1
clone_size: .
d_call: .
j_call: TRBJ1-5
cdr3_nt: TGCAGCGTTGAAGATCTTTGGGGGCCGGGCAATCAGCCCCAGCATTTT
cdr3_aa: CSVEDLWGPGNQPQHF

v_call: TRBV7-2
clone_size: .
d_call: .
j_call: TRBJ2-3
cdr3_nt: TGTGCCAGCAGCTCGTTTAGCACAGATACGCAGTATTTT
cdr3_aa: CASSSFSTDTQYF

v_call: TRBV6-5
clone_size: .
d_call: TRBD1
j_call: TRBJ1-3
cdr3_nt: TGTGCCAGCAGTTACGACAGGGGCTCTGGAAACACCATATATTTT
cdr3_aa: CASSYDRGSGNTIYF

v_call: TRBV18
clone_size: .
d_call: .
j_call: TRBJ1-5
cdr3_nt: TGTGCCAGCTCAAGATCGCCACTCCGGGACAAAGATCAGCCCCAGCATTTT
cdr3_aa: CASSRSPLRDKDQPQHF

v_call: TRBV5-1
clone_size: .
d_call: .
j_call: TRBJ2-3
cdr3_nt: TGCGCCAGCAGCTTGAAGGGACCCACAGATACGCAGTATTTT
cdr3_aa: CASSLKGPTDTQYF

v_call: TRBV6-5
clone_size: .
d_call: TRBD1
j_call: TRBJ2-3
cdr3_nt: TGTGCCAGCAGGGATCGGGGACAGAAAGATACGCAGTATTTT
cdr3_aa: CASRDRGQKDTQYF

v_call: TRBV5-1
clone_size: .
d_call: .
j_call: TRBJ2-5
cdr3_nt: TGCGCCAGCAGCTTGGCCTTATCGGCGGGAGAGACCCAGTACTTC
cdr3_aa: CASSLALSAGETQYF

v_call: TRBV28
clone_size: .
d_call: .
j_call: TRBJ1-5
cdr3_nt: TGTGCCAGCAGTTTATGGGGAACGTGGGGATCTCGGGGCAATCAGCCCCAGCATTTT
cdr3_aa: CASSLWGTWGSRGNQPQHF

v_call: TRBV28
clone_size: .
d_call: TRBD1
j_call: TRBJ2-7
cdr3_nt: TGTGCCAGCAGCCAAGACAGGGGGCTAGGCTACGAGCAGTACTTC
cdr3_aa: CASSQDRGLGYEQYF

v_call: TRBV27
clone_size: .
d_call: .
j_call: TRBJ2-7
cdr3_nt: TGTGCCAGCGCCCCGGGCTTCAGCTCCTACGAGCAGTACTTC
cdr3_aa: CASAPGFSSYEQYF

v_call: TRBV5-1
clone_size: .
d_call: TRBD2
j_call: TRBJ2-1
cdr3_nt: TGCGCCAGCAGCTTGGGGTTAGGACTAGCGGCCTACAATGAGCAGTTCTTC
cdr3_aa: CASSLGLGLAAYNEQFF

v_call: TRBV27
clone_size: .
d_call: .
j_call: TRBJ1-4
cdr3_nt: TGTGCCAGCAGCTACTGGGGAAATGAAAAACTGTTTTTT
cdr3_aa: CASSYWGNEKLFF

v_call: TRBV6-1
clone_size: .
d_call: TRBD1
j_call: TRBJ2-7
cdr3_nt: TGTGCCAGCAGGGAAGAAAGGACAGGGGGGCCCTACGAGCAGTACTTC
cdr3_aa: CASREERTGGPYEQYF

v_call: TRBV2
clone_size: .
d_call: .
j_call: TRBJ1-1
cdr3_nt: TGTGCCAGTTCCCTCAGGGGCCGCGCTGAAGCTTTCTTT
cdr3_aa: CASSLRGRAEAFF

v_call: TRBV30
clone_size: .
d_call: .
j_call: TRBJ2-7
cdr3_nt: TGTGCCTGGAGTGGGGGATTAATCAGAGGCGAGCAGTACTTC
cdr3_aa: CAWSGGLIRGEQYF

v_call: TRBV5-1
clone_size: .
d_call: TRBD2
j_call: TRBJ2-3
cdr3_nt: TGCGCCAGCAGCGCCGGGACTAGCGGGCCCACGGGTACGCAGTATTTT
cdr3_aa: CASSAGTSGPTGTQYF

v_call: TRBV5-3
clone_size: .
d_call: .
j_call: TRBJ1-1
cdr3_nt: TGTGCCAGAAGCTTGGCAGCTTTCTTT
cdr3_aa: CARSLAAFF

v_call: TRBV25-1
clone_size: .
d_call: .
j_call: TRBJ2-1
cdr3_nt: TGTGCCAGCAGTGAGGGGTTCGGTGCCTTCAATGAGCAGTTCTTC
cdr3_aa: CASSEGFGAFNEQFF

v_call: TRBV7-2
clone_size: .
d_call: .
j_call: TRBJ1-2
cdr3_nt: TGTGCCAGCAGCTTACCGGGGCGGGGGGCGCATGGCTACACCTTC
cdr3_aa: CASSLPGRGAHGYTF

v_call: TRBV7-2
clone_size: .
d_call: .
j_call: TRBJ2-1
cdr3_nt: TGTGCCAGCAGCCACGGTCCCTCAGATGAGCAGTTCTTC
cdr3_aa: CASSHGPSDEQFF

v_call: TRBV18
clone_size: .
d_call: .
j_call: TRBJ2-2
cdr3_nt: TGTGCCAGCTCCCTCGAAATAGCGGCCCCGAGTACCGGGGAGCTGTTTTTT
cdr3_aa: CASSLEIAAPSTGELFF

v_call: TRBV27
clone_size: .
d_call: .
j_call: TRBJ2-1
cdr3_nt: TGTGCCAGCAGTTTCTCCTACAATGAGCAGTTCTTC
cdr3_aa: CASSFSYNEQFF

v_call: TRBV19
clone_size: .
d_call: .
j_call: TRBJ2-5
cdr3_nt: TGTGCCAGTCGGTTCCAGGGTGGCCAAGAGACCCAGTACTTC
cdr3_aa: CASRFQGGQETQYF

v_call: TRBV14
clone_size: once
d_call: .
j_call: TRBJ1-1
cdr3_nt: TGTGCCAGCAGCCAAGACGCGAACACTGAAGCTTTCTTT
cdr3_aa: CASSQDANTEAFF

v_call: TRBV19
clone_size: .
d_call: TRBD2
j_call: TRBJ2-1
cdr3_nt: TGTGCCAGTAGTTGGGGGACTAGCGCTAATGGGAAGTTCTTC
cdr3_aa: CASSWGTSANGKFF

v_call: TRBV13
clone_size: .
d_call: .
j_call: TRBJ1-1
cdr3_nt: TGTGCCAGCAGCCTTGGGGGGCGGCACACTGAAGCTTTCTTT
cdr3_aa: CASSLGGRHTEAFF

v_call: TRBV28
clone_size: .
d_call: .
j_call: TRBJ1-2
cdr3_nt: TGTGCCAGCAGCTTCCGTGTTTATGGCTACACCTTC
cdr3_aa: CASSFRVYGYTF

v_call: TRBV4-3
clone_size: once
d_call: .
j_call: TRBJ2-5
cdr3_nt: TGCGCCAGCAGCCAAAGTATTCGGGCCCGCCAAGAGACCCAGTACTTC
cdr3_aa: CASSQSIRARQETQYF

v_call: TRBV6-1
clone_size: .
d_call: .
j_call: TRBJ1-1
cdr3_nt: TGTGCCACCGAAGGCCAAACGAACACTGAAGCTTTCTTT
cdr3_aa: CATEGQTNTEAFF